This T cell receptor (beta chain) comes out of a study of T-cell reconstitution after alpha-beta-depleted transplantation in children. For this clonotype: No antigen is known for it.

Trimming shortened V by 2 bases and J by 1 base, and 5 bases separated the two germline ends. CDR3 length equals 13 residues. Findings and caveats of the study: The origin of alpha-beta T cells about two months after transplant was reportedly several hundred expanded graft clones.

Preparation of the TCRbeta library used unique molecular identifiers. TCRdb reprocessed the PCR reads via MiXCR and lists one record per CDR3 protein. The sample has 500,000 to 750,000 distinct CDR3 sequences, around 27% seen once. The receptor was derived from a boy less than two years old with Wiskott-Aldrich syndrome, due to receive a stem cell transplant. The gene calls are TRBV12-3 or TRBV12-4 and TRBJ1-1; no firm D call. Material: PBMCs, obtained before TCRalphabeta/CD19-depleted stem cell transplant. In nucleotides, the CDR3 is TGTGCCAGCAGTTTACCTAAGAACACTGAAGCTTTCTTT. This codes for CASSLPKNTEAFF.